This entry lists 19 T cell receptor beta chains sequenced from one sample in a study of shared clonotypes between healthy human individuals. TCRdb's table, derived via immunoSEQ multiplex PCR, lists solely in-frame clones and lacks some. Of about 2,500,000 clones listed, roughly 92% are singletons. What was sequenced was naive CD4+ T cells sorted from blood. Regarding subset: CD45RA+ positively selected. The receptors were gathered from a man between 18 and 35 years old in good health.

The count of this clone is one. The V and J genes are TRBV28 and TRBJ1-1, with a possible D match to TRBD1 (6 bases). Trimming took off 3 bases at V and 4 bases at J, with 12 bases between the two ends. Germline CDR1 reads MDHEN; CDR2 reads SYDVKM. The CDR3 runs 14 residues. The DNA for the CDR3 is TGTGCCAGCAGTTTTAGGGGGGACGGCACTGAAGCTTTCTTT. Residues: CASSFRGDGTEAFF.

V is TRBV5-4 and J is TRBJ1-1, with TRBD1 as a possible D gene (5 bases). Trimming stripped 0 bases from V and 1 base from J, with 10 bases between. The CDR3 is 15 amino acids. Germline V gene sequence: CDR1 SGHNT, CDR2 YYREEE (reference sequence). In nucleotides, the CDR3 is TGTGCCAGCAGCTTGGTTCGGGGGACGAACACTGAAGCTTTCTTT. It codes for CASSLVRGTNTEAFF.

About this clone itself: Distinct nucleotide sequences in the sample also encode this CDR3. V gene TRBV19 combines with J gene TRBJ2-3; D gene ambiguous. CDR1 LNHDA and CDR2 SQIVND come from the germline V gene (reference sequence). This CDR3 has 13 residues. Trimming pared 6 bases from V and 1 base from J, leaving 8 bases between. The chain's CDR3 is CASRRVGTDTQYF. The DNA of the CDR3 is TGTGCCAGTAGAAGGGTGGGCACAGATACGCAGTATTTT.

This chain uses TRBV2 with TRBJ1-5; TRBD1 might be the D (6 bases). Trimming stripped 3 bases from V and 6 bases from J, with 9 bases between. Germline V gives CDR1 SNHLY, CDR2 FYNNEI. CDR3 length equals 13 residues. The CDR3 bases are TGTGCCAGCAGTGAGGACAGAGGTCAGCCCCAGCATTTT. This translates into CASSEDRGQPQHF.

To note about this clone: Other DNA sequences from this sample encode an identical CDR3 as well. The J gene is TRBJ2-1, the V gene TRBV30; D unclear. CDR3 length: 12 amino acids. Germline V CDR1 and CDR2: GTSNPN, SVGIG (reference sequence). V lost 0 bases and J 6 bases, leaving 6 bases between the germline ends. CDR3 sequence: CAWSVTGNEQFF. CDR3 nucleotide sequence: TGTGCCTGGAGTGTAACGGGCAATGAGCAGTTCTTC.

The chain is built from TRBV5-1 and TRBJ1-6, with TRBD1 as a possible D gene (6 bases). The ends were cut back, 3 bases at V and 7 bases at J, with 17 bases in the middle. The germline V gene encodes CDR1 SGHRS and CDR2 YFSETQ. There are 16 residues in the CDR3. In DNA, the CDR3 is TGCGCCAGCAGCTACAAACAGGGTTCAGGGAATTCACCCCTCCACTTT. It yields the protein CASSYKQGSGNSPLHF.

V usage is TRBV30 and J usage is TRBJ1-6; D might be TRBD1 (6 bases). Germline V CDR1 and CDR2: GTSNPN, SVGIG (reference sequence). The V end lost 1 base, the J end lost 10 bases, and 11 bases lay between the germline ends. The CDR3 covers 13 residues. CDR3 sequence reads: CAWSDRARSPLHF. CDR3 DNA sequence: TGTGCCTGGAGTGACAGGGCAAGGTCACCCCTCCACTTT. The full variable domain, its missing parts supplied by reference TRBV30 and TRBJ1-6, is SQTIHQWPATLVQPVGSPLSLECTVEGTSNPNLYWYRQAAGRGLQLLFYSVGIGQISSEVPQNLSASRPQDRQFILSSKKLLLSDSGFYLCAWSDRARSPLHFGNGTRLTVT.

The chain couples TRBV27 to TRBJ2-7; 8 bases map to TRBD1. The CDR3 extends over 14 amino acids. V lost 6 bases to trimming and J lost 0 bases; unmatched junction nucleotides: 4. Germline assignment: CDR1 MNHEY and CDR2 SMNVEV (reference sequence). CDR3 sequence reads: CASRPGQASYEQYF. The DNA for the CDR3 is TGTGCCAGCAGGCCGGGACAGGCCTCCTACGAGCAGTACTTC.

The rearrangement links TRBV4-3 to TRBJ2-4; 16 bases align to TRBD2. Per the germline V gene, CDR1 is LGHNA and CDR2 is YSLEER. Trimming cost V 6 bases and J 5 bases; bases outside gene matches: 19. CDR3 length: 21 residues. The CDR3 is CASRQKGAGLAGGHEENIQYF. The CDR3 nucleotides read TGCGCCAGCAGGCAAAAGGGGGCGGGACTAGCGGGAGGGCATGAGGAAAACATTCAGTACTTC.

To note about this clone: Other DNA sequences of this sample code for an identical CDR3. The V call is TRBV6-1, the J call TRBJ2-3, with a possible D match to TRBD1 (5 bases). CDR1 and CDR2 from the germline V gene are MNHNS and SASEGT. With 7 bases removed from V and 3 bases from J, the gap between germline ends came to 5 bases. The CDR3 has 11 residues. This CDR3 reads CASTGTDTQYF. CDR3 bases: TGTGCCAGCACAGGGACAGATACGCAGTATTTT.

The V call is TRBV7-3, the J call TRBJ1-5; D is possibly TRBD1 (6 bases). Germline CDR1 and CDR2: SGHTA and FQGTGA. The CDR3 covers 13 residues. The germline V and J ends were trimmed by 4 bases and 6 bases, with 10 bases remaining between them. The CDR3 loop reads CASSSGEGQPQHF. CDR3 sequence (DNA): TGTGCCAGCAGCTCAGGGGAGGGTCAGCCCCAGCATTTT.

The rearrangement uses TRBV5-1 and TRBJ2-1; perhaps TRBD2 as D (5 bases). This CDR3 comprises 15 residues. Germline-derived CDR1 and CDR2 are SGHRS and YFSETQ. The V gene lost 4 bases and the J gene lost 7 bases, with 18 bases spanning the gap. The CDR3 loop is CASSREGSLWNEQFF. CDR3 nucleotides: TGCGCCAGCAGCCGAGAGGGTAGCCTCTGGAATGAGCAGTTCTTC. Full variable domain (remainder filled in from reference TRBV5-1 and TRBJ2-1): KAGVTQTPRYLIKTRGQQVTLSCSPISGHRSVSWYQQTPGQGLQFLFEYFSETQRNKGNFPGRFSGRQFSNSRSEMNVSTLELGDSALYLCASSREGSLWNEQFFGPGTRLTVL.

The genes are TRBV28 and TRBJ2-2, with TRBD1 identical over 9 bases. Germline loops: CDR1 MDHEN, CDR2 SYDVKM. V shed 2 bases, J shed 4 bases, and the junction held 8 bases outside the gene matches. The CDR3 covers 17 residues. CDR3 coding DNA: TGTGCCAGCAGTTTACGGGCAGGGACAGGGCCCACCGGGGAGCTGTTTTTT. It yields the protein CASSLRAGTGPTGELFF.

This sequence joins TRBV2 and TRBJ1-4, with 8 bases lining up with TRBD1. CDR1 is SNHLY, CDR2 FYNNEI, per germline. The CDR3 is 16 amino acids. The ends lost 2 bases at V and 7 bases at J; junction bases unmatched: 9. The CDR3 is CASSELYRQGSEKLFF. DNA for the CDR3: TGTGCCAGCAGTGAATTGTATAGACAGGGGAGTGAAAAACTGTTTTTT. Supplemented by reference TRBV2 and TRBJ1-4, the full variable domain reads EPEVTQTPSHQVTQMGQEVILRCVPISNHLYFYWYRQILGQKVEFLVSFYNNEISEKSEIFDDQFSVERPDGSNFTLKIRSTKLEDSAMYFCASSELYRQGSEKLFFGSGTQLSVL.

Here the CDR3 DNA reads TGTGCCAGCAGCTTGGGACAGCCCGTGGGGCCCCAGCATTTT. It is translated as CASSLGQPVGPQHF. V usage is TRBV5-6 and J usage is TRBJ1-5; weak D call: TRBD1 (5 bases). Deletions cut 0 bases from V and 9 bases from J, with 13 bases between. The germline V gene encodes CDR1 SGHDT and CDR2 YYEEEE. The CDR3 sequence is 14 residues long. Full variable domain (outside the CDR3, taken from reference TRBV5-6 and TRBJ1-5): DAGVTQSPTHLIKTRGQQVTLRCSPKSGHDTVSWYQQALGQGPQFIFQYYEEEERQRGNFPDRFSGHQFPNYSSELNVNALLLGDSALYLCASSLGQPVGPQHFGDGTRLSIL.

This sequence joins TRBV5-4 and TRBJ2-3; maybe TRBD1 (5 bases). The CDR3 is 15 amino acids. V was trimmed by 0 bases and J by 3 bases, leaving 11 bases between them. Germline assignment: CDR1 SGHNT and CDR2 YYREEE (reference sequence). CDR3 sequence reads: CASSLEGKRTDTQYF. The CDR3 bases are TGTGCCAGCAGCTTGGAGGGGAAGCGAACAGATACGCAGTATTTT.

This chain connects TRBV6-1 to TRBJ2-7, with 10 positions matching TRBD1. CDR1 is MNHNS and CDR2 is SASEGT in the germline V gene. The CDR3 length is 14 residues. With V trimmed by 5 bases and J by 3 bases, 4 bases remained unmatched. In DNA, the CDR3 is TGTGCCAGCAGTTGGGGACAGGGGAACTACGAGCAGTACTTC. Translated: CASSWGQGNYEQYF.

The chain combines TRBV10-1 with TRBJ2-1; the match to TRBD1 covers 7 bases. In germline, CDR1 is WNHNN, CDR2 SYGVQD (reference sequence). The V segment lost 4 bases and the J segment 2 bases; nucleotides outside the gene matches: 8. This CDR3 spans 16 amino acids. CDR3 in amino acids: CASSARQGFTYNEQFF. For the CDR3, the DNA is TGCGCCAGCAGTGCTCGACAGGGTTTCACCTACAATGAGCAGTTCTTC.

In DNA form, the CDR3 reads TGTGCCAGTAGTATAGCTACGGCAACTAATGAAAAACTGTTTTTT. Protein: CASSIATATNEKLFF. This rearrangement joins TRBV19 to TRBJ1-4; the D is unclear. The CDR3 is made up of 15 amino acids. Trimming left V 1 base short and J 0 bases short, with 6 bases between. Per germline, CDR1 LNHDA and CDR2 SQIVND (reference sequence).